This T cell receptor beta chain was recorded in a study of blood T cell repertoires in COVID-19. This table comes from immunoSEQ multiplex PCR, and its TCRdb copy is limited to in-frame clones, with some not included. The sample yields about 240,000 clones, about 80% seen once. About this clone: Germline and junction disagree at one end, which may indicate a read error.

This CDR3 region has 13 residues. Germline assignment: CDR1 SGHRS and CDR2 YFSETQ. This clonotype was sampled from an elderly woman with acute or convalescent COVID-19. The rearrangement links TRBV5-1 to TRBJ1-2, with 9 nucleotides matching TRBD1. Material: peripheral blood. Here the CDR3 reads CASSSPGQGGSLF. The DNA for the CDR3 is TGCGCCAGCAGTTCTCCGGGACAGGGTGGTAGTCTCTTC. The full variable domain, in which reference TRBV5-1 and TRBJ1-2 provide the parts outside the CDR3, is KAGVTQTPRYLIKTRGQQVTLSCSPISGHRSVSWYQQTPGQGLQFLFEYFSETQRNKGNFPGRFSGRQFSNSRSEMNVSTLELGDSALYLCASSSPGQGGSLFGSGTRLTVV.